The TCR beta chain under discussion was sequenced for a study of T cell responses to AZD1222 COVID-19 vaccine. Findings and limits, study-wide: No repertoire was sampled before or during the peak T cell response, only after it. Along spike, vaccine-associated CD4 TCRs were found throughout, with dominance at 160-218 and 743-854. Spike-specific TCR breadth and depth were elevated following two AZD1222 doses.

Comment on this clone: Antigen unknown.

CDR3 length: 15 amino acids. Trimming shortened V by 3 bases and J by 6 bases, and 18 bases separated the two germline ends. Per the germline V gene, CDR1 is SGDLS and CDR2 is YYNGEE. Generated by immunoSEQ multiplex PCR, the TCRdb table keeps only in-frame clones and is missing some. The sample includes about 120,000 clones, roughly 92% of them seen just once. The V gene is TRBV9, the J gene TRBJ1-1; no firm D call. The TCR comes from an adult who received the AZD1222 COVID-19 vaccine. The input for sequencing was peripheral blood, taken 28 days after the second AZD1222 dose. The CDR3 sequence: CASSGPEIFGAEAFF. CDR3 DNA sequence: TGTGCCAGCAGCGGACCTGAGATTTTTGGAGCTGAAGCTTTCTTT.